Following are 24 T cell receptor beta chains from one sample sequenced in a study of cytomegalovirus exposure and HLA in healthy donors. 60 Vbeta and 13 Jbeta primers were used in PCR. Only in-frame clones appear in the TCRdb table, and some are missing; sequencing was by immunoSEQ multiplex PCR. The table lists about 130,000 clones, over 65% of them singletons. The sequenced material came from PBMCs. The receptor source for this set is a young man in good health and CMV-seropositive.

J is TRBJ2-1 and V is TRBV4-1, with 10 nucleotides matching TRBD2. V shed 1 base and J 8 bases; nucleotides not matched to a gene: 8. Germline V gives CDR1 MGHRA, CDR2 YSYEKL. The length of the CDR3 is 16 residues. The CDR3: CASSQGATSGVDEQFF. As DNA, the CDR3 is TGCGCCAGCAGCCAAGGGGCTACTAGCGGGGTCGATGAGCAGTTCTTC.

The chain recombines TRBV27 with TRBJ1-1; 7 bases fit TRBD1. CDR1 is MNHEY and CDR2 is SMNVEV in the germline V gene (reference sequence). V was clipped by 8 bases and J by 4 bases; unmatched bases: 10. This CDR3 contains 14 residues. The chain's CDR3 is CASGDSGGGTEAFF. In nucleotides, the CDR3 is TGTGCCAGCGGGGACAGCGGAGGGGGCACTGAAGCTTTCTTT.

The rearrangement joins TRBV19 to TRBJ1-1; the D gene is possibly TRBD1 (6 bases). Germline-derived CDR1 and CDR2 are LNHDA and SQIVND (reference sequence). This CDR3 is 15 amino acids long. Trimming shortened V by 3 bases and J by 1 base, and 12 bases separated the two germline ends. For the CDR3, the DNA is TGTGCCAGTAGTATGGGAGGGGGTCCGAACACTGAAGCTTTCTTT. Translating it yields CASSMGGGPNTEAFF.

V is TRBV5-8 and J is TRBJ2-7, with 9 bases identical to TRBD1. From germline, CDR1 is SGHTS and CDR2 YDEGEE. V gave up 7 bases and J gave up 2 bases; unmatched junction bases: 4. This CDR3 comprises 13 residues. The CDR3 DNA reads TGTGCCAGCGGAAGGGACAGGGCCTACGAGCAGTACTTC. It encodes CASGRDRAYEQYF.

This sequence joins TRBV27 and TRBJ2-7; TRBD1 is a possible D gene (6 bases). Germline assignment: CDR1 MNHEY and CDR2 SMNVEV (reference sequence). Trimming cost V 5 bases and J 2 bases, with 13 bases left between them. This CDR3 contains 14 residues. The CDR3 nucleotides are TGTGCCAGCAGTGCCCAGGGGTTGACCTACGAGCAGTACTTC. It is translated as CASSAQGLTYEQYF.

The genes are TRBV7-8 and TRBJ2-7; no clear D. The V gene lost 2 bases and the J gene lost 4 bases, with 21 bases spanning the gap. The CDR3 loop spans 17 amino acids. Germline CDR1 reads SGHVS; CDR2 reads FQNEAQ. This chain's CDR3 is CASSLKDKGGSSYEQYF. CDR3 sequence (DNA): TGTGCCAGCAGCTTAAAAGATAAAGGCGGTTCTTCTTACGAGCAGTACTTC.

This rearrangement joins TRBV27 to TRBJ2-5; the D is unclear. The J call may be in error: the DNA end matches TRBJ2-7 better. Germline V CDR1 and CDR2: MNHEY, SMNVEV (reference sequence). CDR3 size: 10 residues. The CDR3 spells CASSFNEQYF. Here the CDR3 DNA reads TGTGCCAGCAGTTTCAACGAGCAGTACTTC.

The gene calls are TRBV18 and TRBJ1-1; D unclear. This CDR3 is built from 15 residues. With 3 bases removed from V and 0 bases from J, the gap between germline ends came to 11 bases. The germline gives CDR1 KGHSH, CDR2 LQKENI. The CDR3 reads CASSPLENLNTEAFF. As DNA, the CDR3 is TGTGCCAGCTCACCCTTAGAGAACCTGAACACTGAAGCTTTCTTT. Full variable domain (missing parts from reference TRBV18 and TRBJ1-1): NAGVMQNPRHLVRRRGQEARLRCSPMKGHSHVYWYRQLPEEGLKFMVYLQKENIIDESGMPKERFSAEFPKEGPSILRIQQVVRGDSAAYFCASSPLENLNTEAFFGQGTRLTVV.

J is TRBJ2-7 and V is TRBV4-1, with D possibly TRBD2 on 5 matching bases. The CDR3 totals 13 residues. Trimming pared 1 base from V and 9 bases from J, leaving 13 bases between. CDR1 and CDR2 (germline): MGHRA, YSYEKL. This chain's CDR3 is CASSQVPSYGQYF. CDR3 coding DNA: TGCGCCAGCAGCCAAGTCCCTAGCTATGGGCAGTACTTC.

This clone was picked up a small number of times. J is TRBJ2-2 and V is TRBV10-3; a possible D gene is TRBD2 (5 bases). CDR1 and CDR2 from the germline V gene are ENHRY and SYGVKD. V lost 10 bases and J 7 bases, leaving 16 bases between the germline ends. The CDR3 runs 13 residues. Here the CDR3 reads CATNSGYDGELFF. CDR3 DNA: TGTGCCACTAACTCGGGGTACGACGGGGAGCTGTTTTTT.

The chain links TRBV6-5 to TRBJ2-3; tentatively, D is TRBD2 (5 bases). The CDR3 runs to 15 residues. The germline gives CDR1 MNHEY, CDR2 SVGAGI. V dropped 2 bases and J dropped 4 bases, with 13 bases sitting between them. The CDR3 loop reads CASSYQFHGADTQYF. In nucleotides, the CDR3 is TGTGCCAGCAGTTACCAATTTCACGGGGCAGATACGCAGTATTTT.

This sequence joins TRBV13 and TRBJ1-1; D is possibly TRBD1 (5 bases). This CDR3 region has 16 residues. Trimming took 0 bases from V and 0 from J, leaving 11 bases between them. Germline CDR1 reads PRHDT; CDR2 reads FYEKMQ (reference sequence). DNA for the CDR3: TGTGCCAGCAGCTTAGGCACAGGCAGAATGAACACTGAAGCTTTCTTT. Its protein product is CASSLGTGRMNTEAFF.

The chain uses TRBV6-5 and TRBJ1-2; 7 nucleotides agree with TRBD1. This CDR3 is 13 amino acids long. The ends lost 2 bases at V and 7 bases at J; junction bases unmatched: 4. From germline, CDR1 is MNHEY and CDR2 SVGAGI. The DNA for the CDR3 is TGTGCCAGCAGTTACGACAGGGCGGGTGGCTACACCTTC. This encodes CASSYDRAGGYTF.

The chain links TRBV7-3 to TRBJ2-2; the match to TRBD1 covers 9 bases. Germline values: CDR1 SGHTA, CDR2 FQGTGA. V was pared by 5 bases and J by 6 bases, with 4 bases of the junction left unmatched. The CDR3 runs 14 residues. CDR3 sequence reads: CASSRQGVAGELFF. CDR3 coding DNA: TGTGCCAGCAGCCGACAGGGGGTGGCCGGGGAGCTGTTTTTT.

The chain recombines TRBV13 with TRBJ2-3; the match to TRBD2 covers 8 bases. CDR1 PRHDT and CDR2 FYEKMQ come from the germline V gene (reference sequence). The V gene end was trimmed by 3 bases and the J gene end by 2 bases; junction bases not matched to a gene: 4. This CDR3 has 15 residues. CDR3 nucleotide sequence: TGTGCCAGCAGCTTGGGCGGGGGGTCCACAGATACGCAGTATTTT. Its protein is CASSLGGGSTDTQYF.

This sequence joins TRBV6-6 and TRBJ1-2; tentative D call: TRBD1 (6 bases). Trimming stripped 4 bases from V and 3 bases from J, with 15 bases between. Germline CDR1 reads MNHNY; CDR2 reads SVGAGI (reference sequence). This CDR3 region has 15 residues. The CDR3 DNA is TGTGCCAGCAGTTCCCGGGGGGGGCTGGACTATGGCTACACCTTC. This codes for CASSSRGGLDYGYTF.

The chain couples TRBV5-4 to TRBJ2-2, with D maybe TRBD2 (5 bases). The V and J ends lost 4 bases and 2 bases respectively, with 12 bases between them. Germline CDR1 reads SGHNT; CDR2 reads YYREEE (reference sequence). CDR3 size: 15 residues. For the CDR3, the DNA is TGTGCCAGCAGCCCCAGCGGCACCAACACCGGGGAGCTGTTTTTT. Translating it yields CASSPSGTNTGELFF.

The DNA of the CDR3 is TGTGCCAGCAGTCCCCGGGACAGGGGGCTTGGAAATTCACCCCTCCACTTT. Encoded protein: CASSPRDRGLGNSPLHF. The J gene is TRBJ1-6, the V gene TRBV27, with 12 bases that match TRBD1. CDR1 MNHEY and CDR2 SMNVEV come from the germline V gene (reference sequence). The trim removed 5 bases at V and 7 bases at J, leaving 9 bases unmatched. CDR3 length: 17 amino acids.

The rearrangement joins TRBV27 to TRBJ2-1, with 8 nucleotides matching TRBD1. This CDR3 has 12 amino acids. Germline trimming cut 6 bases from V and 7 bases from J; bases unmatched to any gene: 2. Germline V gives CDR1 MNHEY, CDR2 SMNVEV (reference sequence). This chain's CDR3 is CASRRTGNEQFF. CDR3 nucleotide sequence: TGTGCCAGCAGAAGGACAGGGAATGAGCAGTTCTTC.

V gene TRBV6-1 combines with J gene TRBJ1-4, with D perhaps matching TRBD1 (6 bases). V was cut by 6 bases and J by 8 bases, with 13 bases left in between. The germline gives CDR1 MNHNS, CDR2 SASEGT. The CDR3 runs 13 residues. For the CDR3, the DNA is TGTGCCAGCAGGCCGACGGGGGGCGAAAAACTGTTTTTT. Protein sequence: CASRPTGGEKLFF.

The rearrangement uses TRBV10-2 and TRBJ2-7; 7 positions agree with TRBD1. CDR3 length: 16 amino acids. Germline CDR1 reads WSHSY; CDR2 reads SAAADI. J lost 3 bases, V lost 5 bases, and 13 bases had no gene match. CDR3 residues: CASSTPISRGSYEQYF. In DNA, the CDR3 is TGCGCCAGCAGTACCCCGATAAGCAGGGGGAGCTACGAGCAGTACTTC.

The chain is built from TRBV14 and TRBJ1-1, with a tentative D call TRBD1 (6 bases). The V end was cut by 1 base, the J end by 6 bases, with 9 bases between. CDR1 is SGHDN and CDR2 is FVKESK in the germline V gene. The CDR3 is made up of 13 amino acids. The CDR3 DNA reads TGTGCCAGCAGCCAAGGGGGGCCCGCTGAAGCTTTCTTT. This translates into CASSQGGPAEAFF.

The rearrangement links TRBV27 to TRBJ2-7; D gene unclear. Per germline, CDR1 MNHEY and CDR2 SMNVEV (reference sequence). The CDR3 has 15 residues. Trimming took off 3 bases at V and 1 base at J, with 13 bases between the two ends. The CDR3 loop reads CASSLFKATSYEQYF. The CDR3 coding sequence is TGTGCCAGCAGTTTGTTTAAAGCTACGTCCTACGAGCAGTACTTC.

The chain is built from TRBV10-2 and TRBJ2-1; TRBD2 is a possible D gene (6 bases). Germline V gene data show CDR1 as WSHSY and CDR2 as SAAADI. This CDR3 spans 14 amino acids. Trimming removed 6 bases from V and 6 bases from J, with 15 bases in between. CDR3 in DNA: TGCGCCAGCAGACAAAGACTAGAGGGCAATGAGCAGTTCTTC. Its translation is CASRQRLEGNEQFF.